This TCR beta chain was recovered during a study of T cell responses to AZD1222 COVID-19 vaccine. Method: immunoSEQ multiplex PCR; TCRdb's copy keeps in-frame clones and lacks some. The sample holds 120,000 to 150,000 clones; roughly 89% are singletons and the top ten take 5.2%. With regard to this clone: As yet, its antigen is unknown.

CDR1 and CDR2 from the germline V gene are SGHDN and FVKESK. V was shortened by 1 base and J by 0 bases, with 8 bases between the two germline ends. The CDR3 is 15 amino acids. Study conclusions and caveats: Donors were largely white British and mainly female; clonal diversity was possibly underestimated.

The source material was peripheral blood, sampled on day 0 of AZD1222 vaccination. This receptor was identified in an adult in good health. The chain couples TRBV14 to TRBJ2-3; D is perhaps TRBD2 (6 bases). The DNA of the CDR3 is TGTGCCAGCAGCCAAGCGAGCGGGAGCACAGATACGCAGTATTTT. This encodes CASSQASGSTDTQYF.